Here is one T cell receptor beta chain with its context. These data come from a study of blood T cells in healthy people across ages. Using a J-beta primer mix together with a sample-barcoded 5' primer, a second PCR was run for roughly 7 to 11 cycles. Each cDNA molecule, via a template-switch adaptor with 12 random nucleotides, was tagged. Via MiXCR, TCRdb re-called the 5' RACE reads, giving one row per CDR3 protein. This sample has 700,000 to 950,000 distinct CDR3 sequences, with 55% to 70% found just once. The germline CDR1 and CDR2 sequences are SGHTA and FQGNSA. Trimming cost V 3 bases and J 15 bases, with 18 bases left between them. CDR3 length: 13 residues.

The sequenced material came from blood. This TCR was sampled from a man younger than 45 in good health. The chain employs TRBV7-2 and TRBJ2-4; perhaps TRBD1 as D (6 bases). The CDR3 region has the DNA TGTGCCAGCAGCTTCACAGGGTCAGAGACCCCGTACTTC. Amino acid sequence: CASSFTGSETPYF.